The 25 T cell receptor beta chains reported below all come from one sample, sequenced in a study of blood T cell repertoires in COVID-19. This table comes from immunoSEQ multiplex PCR, and its TCRdb copy is limited to in-frame clones, with some not included. The sample has some 100,000 clones; about 86% are singletons. The sequenced material came from PBMCs or T cells enriched from blood (not recorded which). The receptors here all came from a woman aged 50 to 60 who had recovered from COVID-19.

V gene TRBV6-5 combines with J gene TRBJ1-3; 7 bases fit TRBD1. The trim removed 4 bases at V and 2 bases at J, leaving 2 bases unmatched. CDR1 MNHEY and CDR2 SVGAGI come from the germline V gene. This CDR3 contains 14 residues. In DNA form, the CDR3 reads TGTGCCAGCAGTTCGGGACAGACTGGAAACACCATATATTTT. This codes for CASSSGQTGNTIYF.

The J gene is TRBJ1-1, the V gene TRBV18; no definite D call. Germline loops: CDR1 KGHSH, CDR2 LQKENI. This CDR3 region has 15 residues. The V end lost 0 bases, the J end lost 3 bases, and 11 bases lay between the germline ends. The CDR3 is CASSPPGGSYTEAFF. CDR3 nucleotide sequence: TGTGCCAGCTCACCACCGGGAGGGAGCTACACTGAAGCTTTCTTT.

V is TRBV21-1 and J is TRBJ2-4; the D call TRBD2 from the table was never checked on the DNA. TRBV21-1 is described as a pseudogene. The length of the CDR3 is 19 residues. The CDR3 DNA sequence: TGTGCCAGCAGCAAAGCCGGGACTAGCCCATCCATCGCCAAAAACATTCAGTACTTC. It encodes CASSKAGTSPSIAKNIQYF.

CDR3 DNA: TGTGCCAGCAGCGCCCGACAGGGGCCGTCGTACAATGAGCAGTTCTTC. Translating it yields CASSARQGPSYNEQFF. This rearrangement joins TRBV11-3 to TRBJ2-1; 8 bases match TRBD1. V shed 5 bases and J 4 bases; nucleotides not matched to a gene: 10. CDR1 is SGHNT, CDR2 YENEEA, per germline. This CDR3 region has 16 residues. Combining the CDR3 with reference TRBV11-3 and TRBJ2-1 gives the whole variable domain EAGVVQSPRYKIIEKKQPVAFWCNPISGHNTLYWYLQNLGQGPELLIRYENEEAVDDSQLPKDRFSAERLKGVDSTLKIQPAELGDSAVYLCASSARQGPSYNEQFFGPGTRLTVL.

The chain has TRBV7-2 and TRBJ2-1; D ambiguous. V lost 3 bases to trimming and J lost 15 bases, with 24 bases between them. This CDR3 is built from 15 residues. Looked up from germline, CDR1 is SGHTA and CDR2 is FQGNSA. The CDR3 DNA is TGTGCCAGCAGCTTTAGTCTGGAGAATACGGAGCGACGGTTCTTC. It specifies CASSFSLENTERRFF.

The chain carries TRBV6-1 and TRBJ2-7; 7 bases line up with TRBD1. The length of the CDR3 is 15 residues. Per the germline V gene, CDR1 is MNHNS and CDR2 is SASEGT. V dropped 3 bases and J dropped 7; count of bases not matched to a gene: 12. The DNA of the CDR3 is TGTGCCAGCAGTGATGTTAGGTGGGACAGCCTGGAGCAGTACTTC. It translates to CASSDVRWDSLEQYF.

The chain has TRBV24-1 and TRBJ1-2, with 7 bases matching TRBD1. Germline trimming cut 7 bases from V and 4 bases from J; bases unmatched to any gene: 5. The CDR3 has 13 residues. The germline gives CDR1 KGHDR, CDR2 SFDVKD. The CDR3 spells CATSVTGIYGYTF. For the CDR3, the DNA is TGTGCCACCAGCGTGACAGGGATCTATGGCTACACCTTC.

V is TRBV9 and J is TRBJ2-1; TRBD2 agrees at 11 bases. Germline CDR1 SGDLS, CDR2 YYNGEE. The CDR3 extends over 16 amino acids. V was pared by 2 bases and J by 4 bases, with 5 bases of the junction left unmatched. The CDR3 nucleotides read TGTGCCAGCAGCGTCTCTACTAGCGGGGGTTACAATGAGCAGTTCTTC. Encoded protein: CASSVSTSGGYNEQFF.

This clone was found once. The rearrangement links TRBV10-3 to TRBJ2-3; TRBD2 matches at 8 bases. The V gene's germline CDR1 is ENHRY and CDR2 SYGVKD. The V gene end was trimmed by 2 bases and the J gene end by 3 bases; junction bases not matched to a gene: 7. The CDR3 is 16 residues long. The CDR3 reads CAISEPGGLRTDTQYF. The CDR3 DNA reads as TGTGCCATCAGTGAGCCGGGGGGGCTACGGACAGATACGCAGTATTTT.

This chain connects TRBV4-1 to TRBJ1-2; D not certain. V lost 1 base, J lost 5 bases, and 8 bases lay in between. This CDR3 comprises 13 residues. Germline CDR1 is MGHRA and CDR2 is YSYEKL. In DNA, the CDR3 is TGCGCCAGCAGCCAAGCCCCTCTGTATGGCTACACCTTC. As protein: CASSQAPLYGYTF.

V is TRBV3-1 (or the pseudogene TRBV3-2) and J is TRBJ1-5, with a weak D call TRBD1 (5 bases). Trimming pared 3 bases from V and 6 bases from J, leaving 15 bases between. CDR3 length: 15 residues. Germline V CDR1 and CDR2: LGHDT, YNNKEL (reference sequence). CDR3 sequence (DNA): TGTGCCAGCAGCCAGGGACTTTACCAGGGTCAGCCCCAGCATTTT. It translates to CASSQGLYQGQPQHF.

This clone was recorded many times. The rearrangement links TRBV3-1 (or the pseudogene TRBV3-2) to TRBJ2-5; a possible D gene is TRBD2 (6 bases). The V gene's germline CDR1 is LGHDT and CDR2 YNNKEL (reference sequence). Trimming left V 0 bases short and J 7 bases short, with 12 bases between. The CDR3 contains 14 residues. The CDR3 protein is CASSQDRTIVTQYF. The CDR3 DNA follows: TGTGCCAGCAGCCAAGATAGGACTATAGTGACCCAGTACTTC.

This chain joins TRBV9 and TRBJ2-3, with D unclear. This CDR3 has 15 amino acids. Looked up from germline, CDR1 is SGDLS and CDR2 is YYNGEE. Between the trimmed V and J ends, which lost 6 bases and 6 bases, there was a span of 20 bases. The CDR3 region has the DNA TGTGCCAGCACCCTCATGGGTTCCCCACAGGATACGCAGTATTTT. Amino acids: CASTLMGSPQDTQYF.

The V gene is TRBV5-4, the J gene TRBJ2-7; TRBD1 agrees at 7 bases. The germline CDR1 and CDR2 sequences are SGHNT and YYREEE (reference sequence). The J segment lost 3 bases and the V segment lost 4 bases, leaving 4 bases of the junction unmatched. The CDR3 contains 13 residues. The DNA of the CDR3 is TGTGCCAGCAGCCCGGGACAGTTCTACGAGCAGTACTTC. This sequence encodes CASSPGQFYEQYF.

The chain couples TRBV6-5 to TRBJ2-1; D is perhaps TRBD2 (5 bases). The CDR3 spans 15 residues. Trimming stripped 2 bases from V and 8 bases from J, with 16 bases between. Looked up from germline, CDR1 is MNHEY and CDR2 is SVGAGI. The CDR3 spells CASSYRRTRSYEQFF. The CDR3 DNA is TGTGCCAGCAGTTACCGAAGGACTCGTAGCTATGAGCAGTTCTTC.

The chain couples TRBV21-1 to TRBJ1-2; TRBD1 is the table's D call, not checked against the DNA. TRBV21-1 is described as a pseudogene. CDR3 size: 15 residues. In DNA form, the CDR3 reads TGTGCCAGCAGCAGAGGACAGGGGGAATCGGTAGGCTACACCTTC. This encodes CASSRGQGESVGYTF.

The chain carries TRBV15 and TRBJ2-2; TRBD1 matches at 7 bases. CDR1 LNHNV and CDR2 YYDKDF come from the germline V gene (reference sequence). The V and J ends lost 7 bases and 1 base, in that order; junction bases with no gene match: 9. The length of the CDR3 is 16 residues. The CDR3 bases are TGTGCCACCAAAGAGACAGGGCTTGGGAACACCGGGGAGCTGTTTTTT. This sequence encodes CATKETGLGNTGELFF.

The rearrangement links TRBV5-5 to TRBJ1-6; weak D call: TRBD1 (5 bases). V was cut by 1 base and J by 7 bases, with 6 bases left in between. CDR3 length: 13 amino acids. Germline V gene lookup returns CDR1 SGHKS and CDR2 YYEKEE (reference sequence). CDR3 residues: CASSLTGNSPLHF. DNA for the CDR3: TGTGCCAGCAGCTTGACAGGAAATTCACCCCTCCACTTT.

The genes are TRBV19 and TRBJ2-7; 9 nucleotides match TRBD1. The J segment lost 5 bases and the V segment lost 6 bases, leaving 8 bases of the junction unmatched. Per germline, CDR1 LNHDA and CDR2 SQIVND (reference sequence). CDR3 size: 14 residues. The chain's CDR3 is CASRPGTGRHEQYF. CDR3 DNA sequence: TGTGCCAGTAGGCCCGGGACAGGGAGACACGAGCAGTACTTC.

V and J are TRBV6-5 and TRBJ1-6, with TRBD1 matching 11 bases. From germline, CDR1 is MNHEY and CDR2 SVGAGI. The CDR3 runs 15 residues. The junction had 3 bases not matched to a gene; V was cut back by 6 bases and J by 5 bases. The CDR3 here is CASSGDRGNNSPLHF. In DNA form, the CDR3 reads TGTGCCAGCAGCGGGGACAGGGGGAATAATTCACCCCTCCACTTT.

V is TRBV24-1 and J is TRBJ2-1; a weak D match, TRBD2 (5 bases). From germline, CDR1 is KGHDR and CDR2 SFDVKD. V was shortened by 1 base and J by 6 bases, with 9 bases between the two germline ends. CDR3 size: 14 residues. The DNA for the CDR3 is TGTGCCACCAGTGATTTAAGGCTAGCCAATGAGCAGTTCTTC. Its protein is CATSDLRLANEQFF.

The chain is built from TRBV24-1 and TRBJ2-3; D gene unclear. There are 12 residues in the CDR3. Germline CDR1 is KGHDR and CDR2 is SFDVKD. Trimming pared 2 bases from V and 3 bases from J, leaving 2 bases between. The CDR3: CATSDSTDTQYF. DNA for the CDR3: TGTGCCACCAGTGATTCGACAGATACGCAGTATTTT.

The V gene is TRBV28, the J gene TRBJ2-2; tentatively, D is TRBD2 (6 bases). The CDR3 consists of 15 residues. Germline V gives CDR1 MDHEN, CDR2 SYDVKM. Trimming shortened V by 7 bases and J by 5 bases, and 17 bases separated the two germline ends. CDR3 DNA: TGTGCCAGCATCGGGACTCCACTTCGAACCGGGGAGCTGTTTTTT. Protein sequence: CASIGTPLRTGELFF.

The rearrangement uses TRBV9 and TRBJ2-1; D might be TRBD1 (5 bases). V lost 3 bases and J lost 1, with 17 bases in between. Per the germline V gene, CDR1 is SGDLS and CDR2 is YYNGEE. The CDR3 runs to 17 residues. The CDR3 spells CASSAGLGERSYNEQFF. The CDR3 DNA sequence: TGTGCCAGCAGCGCGGGTCTAGGGGAACGTTCCTACAATGAGCAGTTCTTC.

This chain connects TRBV18 to TRBJ1-1; 7 bases are a match to TRBD1. The CDR3 extends over 16 amino acids. J was trimmed by 0 bases and V by 6 bases; bases with no gene match: 10. Germline V gene data show CDR1 as KGHSH and CDR2 as LQKENI. CDR3: CASSLLPGQMNTEAFF. The CDR3 DNA follows: TGTGCCAGCTCGCTCCTCCCGGGACAGATGAACACTGAAGCTTTCTTT.